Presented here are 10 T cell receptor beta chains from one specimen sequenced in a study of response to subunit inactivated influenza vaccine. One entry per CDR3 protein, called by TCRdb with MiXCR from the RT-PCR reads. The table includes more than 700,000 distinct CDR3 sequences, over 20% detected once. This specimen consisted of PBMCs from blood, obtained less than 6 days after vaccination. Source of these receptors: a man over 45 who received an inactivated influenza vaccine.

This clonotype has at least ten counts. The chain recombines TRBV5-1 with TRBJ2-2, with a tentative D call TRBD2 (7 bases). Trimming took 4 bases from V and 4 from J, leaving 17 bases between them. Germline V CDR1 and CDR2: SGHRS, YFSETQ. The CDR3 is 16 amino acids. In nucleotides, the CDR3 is TGCGCCAGCAGCCATGGGGGGGCGAAGGCCACCGGGGAGCTGTTTTTT. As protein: CASSHGGAKATGELFF.

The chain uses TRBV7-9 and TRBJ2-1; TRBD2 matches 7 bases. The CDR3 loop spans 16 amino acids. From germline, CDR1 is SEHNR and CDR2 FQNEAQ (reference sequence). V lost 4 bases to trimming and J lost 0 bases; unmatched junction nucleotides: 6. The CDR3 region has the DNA TGTGCCAGCAGCTCGACCGGGAGGAGCTCCTACAATGAGCAGTTCTTC. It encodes CASSSTGRSSYNEQFF.

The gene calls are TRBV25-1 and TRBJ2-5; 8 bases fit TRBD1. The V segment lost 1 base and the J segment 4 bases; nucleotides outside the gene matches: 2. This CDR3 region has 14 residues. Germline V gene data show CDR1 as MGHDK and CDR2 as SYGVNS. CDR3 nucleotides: TGTGCCAGCAGTGAATTCGGACAGGGAGAGACCCAGTACTTC. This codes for CASSEFGQGETQYF.

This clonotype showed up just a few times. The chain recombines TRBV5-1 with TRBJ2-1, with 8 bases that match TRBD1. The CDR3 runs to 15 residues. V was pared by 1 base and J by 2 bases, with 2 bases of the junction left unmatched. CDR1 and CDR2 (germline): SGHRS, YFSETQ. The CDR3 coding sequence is TGCGCCAGCAGCTTGCTGGACAGGGCCTACAATGAGCAGTTCTTC. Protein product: CASSLLDRAYNEQFF.

CDR3 nucleotides: TGTGCCTGGATTGTTCTGGTGGGGGACGAGCAGTACTTC. Amino acids: CAWIVLVGDEQYF. This chain links TRBV30 with TRBJ2-7, with D possibly being TRBD1 or TRBD2 (5 bases each). In germline, CDR1 is GTSNPN, CDR2 SVGIG (reference sequence). Trimming left V 4 bases short and J 5 bases short, with 15 bases between. This CDR3 contains 13 residues.

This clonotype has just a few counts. The chain's CDR3 is CSARDIAGPDEQYF. CDR3 in DNA: TGCAGTGCTAGAGATATCGCAGGGCCCGACGAGCAGTACTTC. V usage is TRBV20-1 and J usage is TRBJ2-7, with D possibly TRBD1 on 5 matching bases. V shed 0 bases and J shed 5 bases, with 14 bases lying between them. Germline lookup yields CDR1 DFQATT and CDR2 SNEGSKA (reference sequence). The CDR3 runs 14 residues.

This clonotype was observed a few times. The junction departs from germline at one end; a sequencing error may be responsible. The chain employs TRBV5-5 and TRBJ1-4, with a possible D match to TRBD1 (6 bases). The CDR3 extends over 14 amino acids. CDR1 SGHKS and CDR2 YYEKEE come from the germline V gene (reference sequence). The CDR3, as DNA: TGTGCCAGCACCTTGACAGGAGGTAATGAAAAACTGTTTTTT. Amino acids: CASTLTGGNEKLFF.

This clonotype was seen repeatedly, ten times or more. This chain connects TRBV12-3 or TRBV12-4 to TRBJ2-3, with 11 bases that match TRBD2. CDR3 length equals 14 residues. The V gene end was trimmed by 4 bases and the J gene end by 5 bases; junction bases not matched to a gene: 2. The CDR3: CASSSGTSGDTQYF. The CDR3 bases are TGTGCCAGCAGTTCAGGGACTAGCGGAGATACGCAGTATTTT.

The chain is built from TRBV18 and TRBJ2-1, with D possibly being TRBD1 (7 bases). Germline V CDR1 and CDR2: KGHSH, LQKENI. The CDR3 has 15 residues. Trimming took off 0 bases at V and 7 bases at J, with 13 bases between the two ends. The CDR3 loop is CASSPPAGGINEQFF. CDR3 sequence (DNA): TGTGCCAGCTCACCACCCGCAGGGGGGATAAATGAGCAGTTCTTC.

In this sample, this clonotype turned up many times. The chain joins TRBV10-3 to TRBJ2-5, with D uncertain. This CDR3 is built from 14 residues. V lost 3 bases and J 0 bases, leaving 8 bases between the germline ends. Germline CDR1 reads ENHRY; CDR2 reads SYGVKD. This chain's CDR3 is CAISEGSHQETQYF. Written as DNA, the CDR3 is TGTGCCATCAGTGAAGGGTCTCACCAAGAGACCCAGTACTTC.